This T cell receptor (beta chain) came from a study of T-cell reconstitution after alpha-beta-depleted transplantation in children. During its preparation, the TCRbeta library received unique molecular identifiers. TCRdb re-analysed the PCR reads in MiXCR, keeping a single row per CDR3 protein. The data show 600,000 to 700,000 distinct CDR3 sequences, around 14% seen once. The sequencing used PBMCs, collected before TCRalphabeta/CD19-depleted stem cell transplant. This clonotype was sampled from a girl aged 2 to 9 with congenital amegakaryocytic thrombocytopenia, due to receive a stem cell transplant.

This chain's CDR3 is CSARITSGTGVEQYF. As DNA, the CDR3 is TGCAGTGCTCGCATTACTAGCGGGACAGGGGTCGAGCAGTACTTC. This rearrangement joins TRBV20-1 to TRBJ2-7, with D possibly being TRBD1 or TRBD2 (10 bases each). Germline CDR1 and CDR2: DFQATT and SNEGSKA (reference sequence). The CDR3 extends over 15 amino acids. V lost 5 bases to trimming and J lost 6 bases, with 23 bases between them.